This is a list of T cell receptor beta chains from one sample in a study of identical twins. MiXCR was run by TCRdb on the 5' RACE reads, yielding one entry per CDR3 protein. This repertoire shows 1,800,000 or so distinct CDR3 sequences, roughly a third found once; its top ten account for more than 0.25%. The sequenced sample consisted of cord blood. Receptors originate from a newborn girl in good health. Both conserved end residues are part of each CDR3. A D gene is named only where the DNA matches it firmly. Clone size is shown for a subset of rows, as once, few, many or a class of expanded clone.

size,V,D,J,DNA,CDR3
-,TRBV12-3/TRBV12-4,TRBD2,TRBJ2-1,TGTGCCGGCAGCCGAGCGGGGCCGAGCTCCTACAATGAGCAGTTCTTC,CAGSRAGPSSYNEQFF
-,TRBV12-3/TRBV12-4,-,TRBJ2-7,TGTGCCAGCAGTTTTAGGTCCGTGGGACTCGTTTCCTACGAGCAGTACTTC,CASSFRSVGLVSYEQYF
-,TRBV30,TRBD2,TRBJ2-3,TGTGCCTGGAATAAAGGGACTAGCGGGGGGGCAGATACGCAGTATTTT,CAWNKGTSGGADTQYF
-,TRBV6-2/TRBV6-3,-,TRBJ2-3,TGTGCCAGCAACGATCAGGTATCTAGCACAGATACGCAGTATTTT,CASNDQVSSTDTQYF
-,TRBV20-1,TRBD1,TRBJ2-7,TGCAGTGCCATTGCGACAGGGAACGAGCAGTACTTC,CSAIATGNEQYF
few,TRBV9,-,TRBJ2-7,TGTGCCAGCAGCGTTCTCTCGAGGCAGATAGTCCACGAGCAGTACTTC,CASSVLSRQIVHEQYF
-,TRBV5-1,TRBD2,TRBJ2-1,TGCGCCAGCAGCTTGGCGGCTAGCGGGAGAGGGTACAATGAGCAGTTCTTC,CASSLAASGRGYNEQFF
once,TRBV6-1,TRBD1,TRBJ1-2,TGTGCCAGCAGTGTACAGGGGAAGTATGGCTACACCTTC,CASSVQGKYGYTF
-,TRBV7-8,TRBD2,TRBJ2-5,TGTGCCAGCAGCTTAGAGGGAGGGGACGGCTTGAAAGAGACCCAGTACTTC,CASSLEGGDGLKETQYF
few,TRBV2,-,TRBJ2-3,TGTGCCAGCAGTGAACTTATCGATACGCAGTATTTT,CASSELIDTQYF
-,TRBV20-1,-,TRBJ1-6,TGCAGTGCTAGAGATCGTTTCTCAAATTCACCCCTCCACTTT,CSARDRFSNSPLHF
-,TRBV3-1,TRBD1,TRBJ2-7,TGTGCCAGCAGCCAAGAGTCGCTCTGGACAGGGGGCTACGAGCAGTACTTC,CASSQESLWTGGYEQYF
few,TRBV6-5,TRBD2,TRBJ2-5,TGTGCCAGCAGTTACTCGCGGCTAGCGGGTCGGGAGACCCAGTACTTC,CASSYSRLAGRETQYF
-,TRBV5-1,TRBD1,TRBJ2-2,TGCGCCAGCAGTTTGGCGGGACAGGCAGGGACCGGGGAGCTGTTTTTT,CASSLAGQAGTGELFF
-,TRBV28,TRBD2,TRBJ2-5,TGTGCCAGCAGGATTCCCGGGACTAGCGGATACGGGCAGTACTTC,CASRIPGTSGYGQYF
few,TRBV7-9,-,TRBJ1-2,TGTGCCAGCAGCCAACAGCGGGGTGGCTACACCTTC,CASSQQRGGYTF
-,TRBV6-5,TRBD1,TRBJ2-7,TGTGCCGGTACGCTGAGACAGGGGGAAACCTACGAGCAGTACTTC,CAGTLRQGETYEQYF
few,TRBV24-1,TRBD1,TRBJ2-7,TGTGCCACCAGTGGTGGGACAGGGGGGACCTACGAGCAGTACTTC,CATSGGTGGTYEQYF
-,TRBV27,TRBD1,TRBJ1-1,TGTGCCAGCAGTTCCCGGGACAGGGGTTTGAACACTGAAGCTTTCTTT,CASSSRDRGLNTEAFF
many,TRBV18,-,TRBJ1-2,TGTGCCAGCTCACCACCAGGGGGCTATGGCTACACCTTC,CASSPPGGYGYTF
-,TRBV5-1,-,TRBJ2-2,TGCGCCAGCAGCTTTCTCGGGACCGGGGAGCTGTTTTTT,CASSFLGTGELFF
-,TRBV29-1,TRBD2,TRBJ2-3,TGCAGCGTCACTCCAGCGGGGGATTACACAGATACGCAGTATTTT,CSVTPAGDYTDTQYF
once,TRBV7-2,TRBD1,TRBJ2-7,TGTGCCAGCAGCTCAGGACAGGGGGGGCCTGCCTACGAGCAGTACTTC,CASSSGQGGPAYEQYF
-,TRBV6-1,TRBD2,TRBJ2-1,TGTGCCAGCAGTGAATGGGAGGGGCCCAATGAGCAGTTCTTC,CASSEWEGPNEQFF
-,TRBV20-1,TRBD1,TRBJ1-4,TGCAGTGCTGCGACAGGGGCGGACGAAAAACTGTTTTTT,CSAATGADEKLFF
many,TRBV20-1,-,TRBJ2-1,TGCAGTGCTAGAGAATCCCTCCGGGCTCTATACAATGAGCAGTTCTTC,CSARESLRALYNEQFF
-,TRBV4-2,-,TRBJ1-1,TGTGCCAGCAGCCAAGCCCGGGACGGTCCCCAGAACACTGAAGCTTTCTTT,CASSQARDGPQNTEAFF
-,TRBV5-1,-,TRBJ1-4,TGCGCCAGCAGCTTGGACGGGACTAATGAAAAACTGTTTTTT,CASSLDGTNEKLFF
once,TRBV5-5,-,TRBJ2-3,TGTGCCAGCAGCTTGACCCAGACTATGCCAGATACGCAGTATTTT,CASSLTQTMPDTQYF
many,TRBV5-1,-,TRBJ2-3,TGCGCCAGCAGCTCCGTACGGACCACAGATACGCAGTATTTT,CASSSVRTTDTQYF
-,TRBV20-1,TRBD1,TRBJ1-4,TGCAGTGCTAGACGGGACAGCTCGGCTAATGAAAAACTGTTTTTT,CSARRDSSANEKLFF
few,TRBV5-1,-,TRBJ2-3,TGCGCCAGCAGCTTGTTCTCCAGCGCAAGCACAGATACGCAGTATTTT,CASSLFSSASTDTQYF
few,TRBV7-2,-,TRBJ2-3,TGTGCCAGCAAACCGGGACACCGCACAGATACGCAGTATTTT,CASKPGHRTDTQYF
few,TRBV4-2,-,TRBJ1-2,TGTGCCAGCAGCCAAGGAACGGGAGAATATGGCTACACCTTC,CASSQGTGEYGYTF